Reported below is one T cell receptor (beta chain). Its antigen is unknown. This entry is derived from a study of shared clonotypes between healthy human individuals. Overall study results and limits: Clonotype sharing across donors was expected to vary with sequencing depth.

Under the authors' procedure: Junction-only immunoSEQ sequences carried no quality scores, so filtering differed. The protocol was immunoSEQ multiplex PCR, while the TCRdb copy is restricted to in-frame clones and leaves out a portion. The DNA gave D and trimming, while V, J and clone size come from that table. The sample contains more than 2 million clones, around 95% of which appear only once. V was clipped by 0 bases and J by 9 bases; unmatched bases: 6. The CDR3 sequence is 14 residues long. Per the germline V gene, CDR1 is MNHEY and CDR2 is SVGAGI. The rearrangement uses TRBV6-5 and TRBJ2-7, with 9 bases lining up with TRBD2. The receptor was derived from a man aged 18 to 30 in good health. Sequencing input: naive CD4+ T cells sorted from blood. Subset described: CD45RA+ positively selected. CDR3 DNA sequence: TGTGCCAGCAGTTACTCGGGGGCTAGCGGGATGCAGTACTTC. Protein sequence: CASSYSGASGMQYF.